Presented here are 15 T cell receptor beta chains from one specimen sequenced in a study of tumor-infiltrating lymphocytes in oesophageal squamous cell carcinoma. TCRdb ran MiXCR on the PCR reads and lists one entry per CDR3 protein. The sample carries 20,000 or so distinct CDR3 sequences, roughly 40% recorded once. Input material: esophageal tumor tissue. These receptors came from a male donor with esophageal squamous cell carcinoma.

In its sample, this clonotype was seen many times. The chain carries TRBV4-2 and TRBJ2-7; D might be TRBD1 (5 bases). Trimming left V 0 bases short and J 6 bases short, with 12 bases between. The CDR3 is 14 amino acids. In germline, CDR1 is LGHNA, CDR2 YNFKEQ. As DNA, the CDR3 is TGTGCCAGCAGCCAAGATAGGGGCAAGGCCGAGCAGTACTTC. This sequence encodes CASSQDRGKAEQYF.

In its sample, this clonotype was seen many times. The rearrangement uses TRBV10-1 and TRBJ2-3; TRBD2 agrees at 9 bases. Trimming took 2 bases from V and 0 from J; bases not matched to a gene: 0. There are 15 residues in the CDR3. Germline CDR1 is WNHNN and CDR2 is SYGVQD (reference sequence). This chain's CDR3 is CASSETSGSTDTQYF. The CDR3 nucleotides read TGCGCCAGCAGTGAGACTAGCGGGAGCACAGATACGCAGTATTTT.

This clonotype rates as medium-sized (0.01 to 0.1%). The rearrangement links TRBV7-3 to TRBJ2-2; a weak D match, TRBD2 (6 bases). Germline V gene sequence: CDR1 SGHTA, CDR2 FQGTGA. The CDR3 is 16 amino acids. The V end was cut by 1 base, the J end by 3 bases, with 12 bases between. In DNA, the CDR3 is TGTGCCAGCAGCTTAAGCGCGGCGGGGCACACCGGGGAGCTGTTTTTT. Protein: CASSLSAAGHTGELFF. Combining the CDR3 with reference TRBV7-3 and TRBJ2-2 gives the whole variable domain GAGVSQTPSNKVTEKGKYVELRCDPISGHTALYWYRQSLGQGPEFLIYFQGTGAADDSGLPNDRFFAVRPEGSVSTLKIQRTERGDSAVYLCASSLSAAGHTGELFFGEGSRLTVL.

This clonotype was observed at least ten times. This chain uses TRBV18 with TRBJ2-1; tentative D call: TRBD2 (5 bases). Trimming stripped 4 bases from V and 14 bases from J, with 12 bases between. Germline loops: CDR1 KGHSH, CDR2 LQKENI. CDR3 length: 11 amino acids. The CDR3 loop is CASSRGMEEFF. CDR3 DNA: TGTGCCAGCTCACGAGGCATGGAGGAGTTCTTC.

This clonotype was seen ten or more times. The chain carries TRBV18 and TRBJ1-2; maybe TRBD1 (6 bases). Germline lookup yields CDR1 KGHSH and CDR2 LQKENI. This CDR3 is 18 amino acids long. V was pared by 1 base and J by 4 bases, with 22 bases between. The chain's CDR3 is CASSPLSNSDSLTYGYTF. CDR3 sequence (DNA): TGTGCCAGCTCACCACTAAGTAATTCGGACAGCTTAACCTATGGCTACACCTTC.

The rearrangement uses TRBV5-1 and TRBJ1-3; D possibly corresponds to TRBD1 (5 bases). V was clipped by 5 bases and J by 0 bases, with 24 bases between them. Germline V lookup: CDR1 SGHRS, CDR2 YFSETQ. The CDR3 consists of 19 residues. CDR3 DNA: TGCGCCAGCAGGGTGGTCGACCATTCGGGGGTTGGCTCTGGAAACACCATATATTTT. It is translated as CASRVVDHSGVGSGNTIYF.

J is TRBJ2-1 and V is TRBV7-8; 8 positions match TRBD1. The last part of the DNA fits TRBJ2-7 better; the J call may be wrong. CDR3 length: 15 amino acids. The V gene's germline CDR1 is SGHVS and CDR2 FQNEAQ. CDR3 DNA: TGTGCCAGCAGCTTAGTTCAGGGGGCGGGAAATGAGCAGTACTTC. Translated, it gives CASSLVQGAGNEQYF.

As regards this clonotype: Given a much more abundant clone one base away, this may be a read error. In DNA, the CDR3 is TGTGCCAGCAGTCTGACCACCAACTCCTACGAGCAGTTCTTC. It translates to CASSLTTNSYEQFF. The V gene is TRBV27, the J gene TRBJ2-1; D not certain. This CDR3 is 14 amino acids long. Germline V gives CDR1 MNHEY, CDR2 SMNVEV (reference sequence). V was clipped by 5 bases and J by 10 bases, with 18 bases between them.

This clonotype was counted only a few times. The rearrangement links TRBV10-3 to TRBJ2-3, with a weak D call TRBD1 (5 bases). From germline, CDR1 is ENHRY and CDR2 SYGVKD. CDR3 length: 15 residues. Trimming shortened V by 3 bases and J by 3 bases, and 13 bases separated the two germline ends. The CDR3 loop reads CAISEGVGETDTQYF. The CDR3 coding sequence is TGTGCCATCAGTGAAGGGGTCGGAGAGACAGATACGCAGTATTTT.

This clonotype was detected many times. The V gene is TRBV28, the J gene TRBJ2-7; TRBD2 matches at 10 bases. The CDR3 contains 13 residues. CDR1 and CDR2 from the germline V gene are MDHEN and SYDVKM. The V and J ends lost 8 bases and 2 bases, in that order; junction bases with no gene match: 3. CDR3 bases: TGTGCCAGCGCTACTAGCGGGACCTACGAGCAGTACTTC. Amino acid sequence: CASATSGTYEQYF.

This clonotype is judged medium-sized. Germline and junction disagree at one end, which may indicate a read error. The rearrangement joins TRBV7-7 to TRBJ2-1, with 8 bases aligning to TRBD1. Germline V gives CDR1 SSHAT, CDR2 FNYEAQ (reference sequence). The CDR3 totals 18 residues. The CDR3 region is CASSLAIQGVGSYNEQFF. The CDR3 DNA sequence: TGTGCTAGCAGCTTAGCCATACAGGGGGTGGGTTCCTACAATGAGCAGTTCTTC.

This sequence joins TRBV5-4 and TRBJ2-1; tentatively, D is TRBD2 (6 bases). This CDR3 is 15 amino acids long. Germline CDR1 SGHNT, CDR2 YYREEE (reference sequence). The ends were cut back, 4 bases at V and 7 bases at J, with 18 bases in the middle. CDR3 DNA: TGTGCCAGCAGCCCCGTATCTGCGCGGGATAATGAGCAGTTCTTC. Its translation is CASSPVSARDNEQFF.

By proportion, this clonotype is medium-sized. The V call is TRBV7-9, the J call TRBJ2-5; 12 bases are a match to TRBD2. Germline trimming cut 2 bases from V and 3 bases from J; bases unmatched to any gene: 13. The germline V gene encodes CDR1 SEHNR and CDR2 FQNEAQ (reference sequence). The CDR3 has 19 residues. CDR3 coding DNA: TGTGCCAGCAGCTTAAGTTTATGGACTAGCGGGGCGAACAAAGAGACCCAGTACTTC. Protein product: CASSLSLWTSGANKETQYF. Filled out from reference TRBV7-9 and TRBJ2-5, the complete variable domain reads DTGVSQNPRHKITKRGQNVTFRCDPISEHNRLYWYRQTLGQGPEFLTYFQNEAQLEKSRLLSDRFSAERPKGSFSTLEIQRTEQGDSAMYLCASSLSLWTSGANKETQYFGPGTRLLVL.

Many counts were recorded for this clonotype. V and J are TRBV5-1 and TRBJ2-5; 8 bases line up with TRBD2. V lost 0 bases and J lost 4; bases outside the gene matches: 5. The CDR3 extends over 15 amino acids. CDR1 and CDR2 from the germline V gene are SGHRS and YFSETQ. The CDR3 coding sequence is TGCGCCAGCAGCTTGGCCGGGAGGGCCGCAGAGACCCAGTACTTC. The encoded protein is CASSLAGRAAETQYF. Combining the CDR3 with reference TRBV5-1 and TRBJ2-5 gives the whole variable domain KAGVTQTPRYLIKTRGQQVTLSCSPISGHRSVSWYQQTPGQGLQFLFEYFSETQRNKGNFPGRFSGRQFSNSRSEMNVSTLELGDSALYLCASSLAGRAAETQYFGPGTRLLVL.

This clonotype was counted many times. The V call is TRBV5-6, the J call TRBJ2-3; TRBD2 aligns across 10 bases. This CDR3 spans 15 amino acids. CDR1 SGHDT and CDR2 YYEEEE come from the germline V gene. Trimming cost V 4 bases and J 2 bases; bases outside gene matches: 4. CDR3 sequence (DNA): TGTGCCAGCAGCACACTAGCGGGGTTCACAGATACGCAGTATTTT. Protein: CASSTLAGFTDTQYF.